This is a list of T cell receptor beta chains from one sample in a study of blood T cell repertoires in COVID-19. Here immunoSEQ multiplex PCR was the method, and the copy in TCRdb shows in-frame clones only, minus some. The sample yields tens of thousands of clones, around 90% seen once. Sequenced: peripheral blood. These receptor sequences come from a woman of 80 years or more with active COVID-19. CDR3s include the opening cysteine and the closing phenylalanine or tryptophan. The D gene is left open where the match is weak. Size values are once, few and many counts, or a class for expanded clones, and some rows have none.

v_gene	d_gene	j_gene	len	abundance	CDR3aa	CDR3nt
TRBV5-4	-	TRBJ1-1	16	-	CASSFGPTAGGTEAFF	TGTGCCAGCAGCTTTGGACCGACAGCCGGGGGGACTGAAGCTTTCTTT
TRBV24-1	-	TRBJ2-1	10	-	CATESDEQFF	TGTGCCACCGAGAGCGATGAGCAGTTCTTC
TRBV7-3	-	TRBJ2-7	15	-	CASNHNRRQAYEQYF	TGTGCCAGCAATCACAACCGGAGACAGGCTTACGAGCAGTACTTC
TRBV18	-	TRBJ1-1	12	-	CASSPEVTRAFF	TGTGCCAGCTCACCAGAAGTTACCAGGGCTTTCTTT
TRBV5-1	TRBD1	TRBJ2-7	13	-	CASNRQGGYEQYF	TGCGCCAGCAACCGACAGGGGGGCTACGAGCAGTACTTC
TRBV27	TRBD2	TRBJ2-3	15	-	CASSYVGGGTDTQYF	TGTGCCAGCAGTTACGTGGGAGGGGGCACAGATACGCAGTATTTT
TRBV13	TRBD1	TRBJ2-3	16	-	CASSVGQGTYTDTQYF	TGTGCCAGCAGCGTTGGACAGGGGACCTACACAGATACGCAGTATTTT
TRBV5-6	-	TRBJ2-3	14	-	CASSLLHAIDTQYF	TGTGCCAGCAGTCTACTGCACGCAATAGATACGCAGTATTTT
TRBV11-2	TRBD1	TRBJ1-1	16	-	CASSSGTGTMNTEAFF	TGTGCCAGCAGCTCCGGGACAGGGACCATGAACACTGAAGCTTTCTTT
TRBV4-2	-	TRBJ2-3	14	once	CASSQGTSTDTQYF	TGTGCCAGCAGCCAAGGGACTAGCACAGATACGCAGTATTTT
TRBV28	-	TRBJ1-2	12	-	CASRPGPGRYTF	TGTGCCAGCAGGCCGGGTCCAGGGCGCTACACCTTC
TRBV30	TRBD2	TRBJ2-1	17	-	CAWSVSGSNSVYNEQFF	TGTGCCTGGAGTGTTAGCGGGAGTAATTCGGTCTACAATGAGCAGTTCTTC
TRBV18	-	TRBJ2-7	12	-	CASSSISYEQYF	TGTGCCAGCTCATCCATCAGCTACGAGCAGTACTTC
TRBV6-6	TRBD1	TRBJ1-4	16	-	CASSPGRGQGYEKLFF	TGTGCCAGCAGCCCCGGGCGGGGACAGGGCTATGAAAAACTGTTTTTT
TRBV6-2/TRBV6-3	TRBD2	TRBJ2-7	17	-	CASSSTSGLAPPYEQYF	TGTGCCAGCAGTTCAACCTCGGGACTAGCTCCCCCGTACGAGCAGTACTTC
TRBV27	TRBD2	TRBJ2-3	14	-	CASSFGLAGDTQYF	TGTGCCAGCAGTTTCGGACTAGCGGGAGATACGCAGTATTTT
TRBV25-1	-	TRBJ2-3	13	once	CASSAPYSDTQYF	TGTGCCAGCAGTGCGCCCTATTCAGATACGCAGTATTTT
TRBV6-1	TRBD1	TRBJ2-7	15	once	CASSEGPGGPYEQYF	TGTGCCAGCAGTGAAGGCCCAGGGGGCCCCTACGAGCAGTACTTC
TRBV18	-	TRBJ2-6	17	-	CASSWRPGANGANVLTF	TGTGCCAGCTCCTGGAGGCCGGGAGCAAATGGGGCCAACGTCCTGACTTTC
TRBV6-2/TRBV6-3	TRBD1	TRBJ1-1	14	-	CASSYNVQGGTPVF	TGTGCCAGCAGTTATAACGTGCAGGGGGGTACTCCGGTCTTT
TRBV6-6	TRBD2	TRBJ2-5	16	-	CASSPPASGWGETQYF	TGTGCCAGCAGTCCCCCTGCTAGCGGGTGGGGAGAGACCCAGTACTTC
TRBV2	TRBD2	TRBJ2-3	15	once	CASSGWTSWSDTQYF	TGTGCCAGCAGTGGTTGGACTAGCTGGTCAGATACGCAGTATTTT
TRBV18	TRBD1	TRBJ2-2	19	once	CASSPQAIGQGANTGELFF	TGTGCCAGCTCACCACAAGCCATCGGACAGGGGGCGAACACCGGGGAGCTGTTTTTT
TRBV7-2	-	TRBJ2-7	13	-	CASSREPHYEQYF	TGTGCCAGCAGCCGCGAGCCCCATTACGAGCAGTACTTC
TRBV4-1	TRBD2	TRBJ2-7	18	-	CASSQDSLRLAGSYEQYF	TGCGCCAGCAGCCAAGATTCCCTCCGACTAGCGGGATCCTACGAGCAGTACTTC
TRBV5-1	TRBD2	TRBJ2-7	16	-	CASSSGLAGGPGEQYF	TGCGCCAGCAGCTCGGGACTAGCGGGAGGGCCGGGCGAGCAGTACTTC
TRBV4-1	TRBD2	TRBJ2-5	16	-	CASSQMTSGSLETQYF	TGCGCCAGCAGCCAAATGACTAGCGGGAGTTTAGAGACCCAGTACTTC
TRBV28	TRBD1	TRBJ1-4	15	-	CASRSPGTGHEKLFF	TGTGCCAGCAGATCCCCCGGGACAGGGCATGAAAAACTGTTTTTT
TRBV28	-	TRBJ2-1	14	-	CASTEGGDYNEQFF	TGTGCCAGCACCGAGGGGGGGGACTACAATGAGCAGTTCTTC
TRBV10-3	-	TRBJ1-6	19	-	CAISDPIRGGLRSNSPLHF	TGTGCCATCAGTGATCCCATTCGCGGTGGTCTCCGGAGTAATTCACCCCTCCACTTT
TRBV2	TRBD2	TRBJ2-7	14	-	CASLEREGPYEQYF	TGTGCCAGCCTTGAGCGGGAGGGCCCCTACGAGCAGTACTTC
TRBV6-2/TRBV6-3	TRBD1	TRBJ2-2	14	-	CASSTGTGTGELFF	TGTGCCAGCAGCACCGGGACAGGGACCGGGGAGCTGTTTTTT
TRBV18	-	TRBJ1-5	14	-	CASSPSRVEQPQHF	TGTGCCAGCTCACCTAGCAGGGTGGAACAGCCCCAGCATTTT
TRBV29-1	-	TRBJ2-7	12	-	CSVGSQGYEQYF	TGCAGCGTTGGTAGTCAGGGATACGAGCAGTACTTC
TRBV25-1	TRBD1	TRBJ1-2	17	-	CASSESFFTRGRDGYTF	TGTGCCAGCAGTGAATCCTTCTTCACCAGGGGGCGCGATGGCTACACCTTC
TRBV7-9	-	TRBJ2-5	13	once	CASSPGQRGTQYF	TGTGCCAGCAGCCCGGGCCAACGGGGGACCCAGTACTTC
TRBV11-3	TRBD2	TRBJ2-3	16	-	CASSLRTSGAEDTQYF	TGTGCCAGCAGCCTAAGGACTAGCGGAGCGGAAGATACGCAGTATTTT
TRBV18	-	TRBJ2-3	16	few	CASSPETGSTTDTQYF	TGTGCCAGCTCACCGGAGACAGGTTCTACCACAGATACGCAGTATTTT
TRBV24-1	-	TRBJ2-7	13	-	CATSDNTRGEQYF	TGTGCCACCAGTGATAACACTCGGGGCGAGCAGTACTTC
TRBV7-3	TRBD2	TRBJ2-1	17	-	CASSATGTSGTYNEQFF	TGTGCCAGCAGCGCCACGGGGACTAGCGGGACGTACAATGAGCAGTTCTTC
TRBV12-2	-	TRBJ1-5	16	-	CASRLALGTGDQPQHF	TGTGCAAGTCGCTTAGCGCTCGGGACAGGAGATCAGCCCCAGCATTTT
TRBV7-2	-	TRBJ1-3	19	-	CASSLAGAAASGRRNTIYF	TGTGCCAGCAGCTTAGCGGGGGCCGCCGCGAGTGGCCGGCGAAACACCATATATTTT
TRBV21-1	-	TRBJ2-1	14	-	CASSKGGQHNEQFF	TGTGCCAGCAGCAAGGGAGGCCAGCACAATGAGCAGTTCTTC
TRBV7-2	TRBD2	TRBJ2-3	14	-	CASSLRLAGDTQYF	TGTGCCAGCAGCTTAAGGCTAGCGGGAGATACGCAGTATTTT
TRBV29-1	TRBD2	TRBJ2-2	15	-	CSVFPGGRNTGELFF	TGCAGCGTTTTCCCGGGAGGCCGGAACACCGGGGAGCTGTTTTTT
TRBV29-1	TRBD2	TRBJ2-2	15	-	CSVDLAEKNTGELFF	TGCAGCGTTGATCTAGCGGAAAAGAACACCGGGGAGCTGTTTTTT
TRBV12-3/TRBV12-4	-	TRBJ1-2	13	-	CASRETAVYGYTF	TGTGCCAGCAGGGAGACTGCTGTCTATGGCTACACCTTC
TRBV6-5	-	TRBJ1-4	15	-	CASSYRGSAGEKLFF	TGTGCCAGCAGTTACAGGGGGTCAGCCGGTGAAAAACTGTTTTTT
TRBV6-5	-	TRBJ1-2	15	-	CASKLGGGPGDGYTF	TGTGCCAGCAAGCTCGGGGGGGGGCCGGGCGATGGCTACACCTTC
TRBV5-1	TRBD1	TRBJ1-1	13	-	CASSLTQGTEAFF	TGCGCCAGCAGCTTAACACAGGGGACTGAAGCTTTCTTT
TRBV19	-	TRBJ2-3	15	-	CASSIKRGPTDTQYF	TGTGCCAGTAGTATAAAACGGGGTCCCACAGATACGCAGTATTTT
TRBV2	-	TRBJ2-3	15	-	CASSEARDITDTQYF	TGTGCCAGCAGTGAAGCCCGGGACATCACAGATACGCAGTATTTT
TRBV7-8	-	TRBJ2-5	16	-	CASSPLLSGFHETQYF	TGTGCCAGCAGCCCTCTTTTATCGGGGTTCCATGAGACCCAGTACTTC
TRBV18	TRBD2	TRBJ2-3	16	-	CASSPGTSGRTDTQYF	TGTGCCAGCTCACCAGGGACTAGCGGGAGAACAGATACGCAGTATTTT
TRBV7-2	TRBD2	TRBJ2-5	15	-	CASSPRTSGRETQYF	TGTGCCAGCAGCCCTCGGACTAGCGGGAGGGAGACCCAGTACTTC
TRBV11-2	-	TRBJ2-3	15	-	CASSLAGGLAGTQYF	TGTGCCAGCAGCTTAGCTGGCGGGTTGGCAGGCACGCAGTATTTT
TRBV11-3	-	TRBJ2-7	10	-	CARAGYEQYF	TGTGCTCGGGCGGGTTACGAGCAGTACTTC
TRBV5-3	TRBD1	TRBJ2-7	14	-	CARSSKQGAYEQYF	TGTGCCAGAAGCTCCAAACAGGGGGCTTACGAGCAGTACTTC
TRBV28	-	TRBJ2-5	11	-	CASQGQETQYF	TGTGCCAGCCAGGGGCAAGAGACCCAGTACTTC